This TCR beta chain comes out of a study of blood T cell repertoires in COVID-19. Overall study context: COVID-19 samples, acute and convalescent, were from the United States, Italy and Spain. From T cells, B-cell-depleted T cells, or PBMCs came the material, which was cDNA or gDNA.

Looked up from germline, CDR1 is SGHRS and CDR2 is YFSETQ. The CDR3 totals 15 residues. The V gene end was trimmed by 3 bases and the J gene end by 1 base; junction bases not matched to a gene: 5. In the source study's methods: Estimation of nucleated cell counts relied on the amplification of reference gene primers. TCRdb's copy holds only in-frame clones and misses some; the assay was immunoSEQ multiplex PCR. The V and J calls and clone size come from that table; D and trimming were worked out from the DNA. The sample carries about 160,000 clones, around nine tenths recorded once. The V gene is TRBV5-1, the J gene TRBJ2-7; 9 bases align to TRBD1. The sequencing input was peripheral blood. This clonotype was obtained from a woman in her 70s with COVID-19, enrolled during active disease. DNA for the CDR3: TGCGCCAGCAGCTCGGACAGGGGCGGATCCTACGAGCAGTACTTC. Translated, it gives CASSSDRGGSYEQYF.